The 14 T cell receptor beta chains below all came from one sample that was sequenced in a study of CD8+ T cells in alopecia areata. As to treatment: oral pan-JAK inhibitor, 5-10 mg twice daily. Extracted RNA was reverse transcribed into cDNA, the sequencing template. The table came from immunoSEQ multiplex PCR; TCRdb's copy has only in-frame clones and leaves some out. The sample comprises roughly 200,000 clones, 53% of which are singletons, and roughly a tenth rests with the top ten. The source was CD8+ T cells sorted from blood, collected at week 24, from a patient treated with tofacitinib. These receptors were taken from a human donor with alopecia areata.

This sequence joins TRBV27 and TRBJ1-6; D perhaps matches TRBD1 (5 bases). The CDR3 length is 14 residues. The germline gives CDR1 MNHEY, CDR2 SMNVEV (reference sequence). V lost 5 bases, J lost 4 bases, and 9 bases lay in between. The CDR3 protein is CASSPRQYNSPLHF. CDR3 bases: TGTGCCAGCAGTCCCAGACAGTATAATTCACCCCTCCACTTT.

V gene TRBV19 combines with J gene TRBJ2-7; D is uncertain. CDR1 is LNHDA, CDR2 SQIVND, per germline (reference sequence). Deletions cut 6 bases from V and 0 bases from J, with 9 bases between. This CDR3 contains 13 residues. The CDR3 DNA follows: TGTGCCAGTAGCAACACCCTCTCCTACGAGCAGTACTTC. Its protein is CASSNTLSYEQYF.

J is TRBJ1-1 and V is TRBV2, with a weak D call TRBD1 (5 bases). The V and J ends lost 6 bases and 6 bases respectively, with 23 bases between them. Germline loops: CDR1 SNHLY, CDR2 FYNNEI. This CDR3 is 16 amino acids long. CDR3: CASRAAGGDPGPEAFF. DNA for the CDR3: TGTGCCAGCAGAGCCGCCGGGGGGGACCCGGGACCTGAAGCTTTCTTT.

CDR3 nucleotide sequence: TGCGCCAGCAGCTTGGACGGGAATCAGCCCCAGCATTTT. This sequence encodes CASSLDGNQPQHF. The chain links TRBV5-1 to TRBJ1-5; D not certain. Germline-derived CDR1 and CDR2 are SGHRS and YFSETQ. CDR3 length equals 13 residues. V was shortened by 0 bases and J by 4 bases, with 5 bases between the two germline ends.

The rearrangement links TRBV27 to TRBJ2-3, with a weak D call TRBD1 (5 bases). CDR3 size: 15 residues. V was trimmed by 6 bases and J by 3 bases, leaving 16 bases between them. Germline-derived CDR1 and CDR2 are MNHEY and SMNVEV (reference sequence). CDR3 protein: CASSPLGGATDTQYF. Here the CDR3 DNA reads TGTGCCAGCAGCCCCCTAGGTGGGGCGACAGATACGCAGTATTTT.

CDR3 in DNA: TGCGCCAGCAGCCAAGGATTGGATACGCAGTATTTT. Translating gives CASSQGLDTQYF. The chain uses TRBV4-3 and TRBJ2-3; no clear D. With 1 base removed from V and 6 bases from J, the gap between germline ends came to 5 bases. Per germline, CDR1 LGHNA and CDR2 YSLEER. The CDR3 spans 12 residues.

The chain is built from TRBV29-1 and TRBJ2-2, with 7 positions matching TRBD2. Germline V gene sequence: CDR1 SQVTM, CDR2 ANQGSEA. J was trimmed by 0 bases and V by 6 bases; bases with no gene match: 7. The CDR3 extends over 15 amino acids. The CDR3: CSVQEAGSNTGELFF. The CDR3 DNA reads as TGCAGCGTCCAGGAAGCGGGGTCGAACACCGGGGAGCTGTTTTTT.

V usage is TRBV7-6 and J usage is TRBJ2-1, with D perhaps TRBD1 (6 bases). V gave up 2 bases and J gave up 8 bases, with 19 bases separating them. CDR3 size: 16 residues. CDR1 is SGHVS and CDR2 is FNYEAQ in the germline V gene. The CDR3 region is CASSLLGADPSDEQFF. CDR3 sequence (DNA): TGTGCCAGCAGCTTATTGGGGGCAGACCCGAGTGATGAGCAGTTCTTC.

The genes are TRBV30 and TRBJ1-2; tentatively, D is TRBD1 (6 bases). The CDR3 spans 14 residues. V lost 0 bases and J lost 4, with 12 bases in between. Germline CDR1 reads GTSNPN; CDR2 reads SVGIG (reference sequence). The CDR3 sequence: CAWSVQAGVYGYTF. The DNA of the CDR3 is TGTGCCTGGAGTGTACAGGCAGGGGTCTATGGCTACACCTTC.

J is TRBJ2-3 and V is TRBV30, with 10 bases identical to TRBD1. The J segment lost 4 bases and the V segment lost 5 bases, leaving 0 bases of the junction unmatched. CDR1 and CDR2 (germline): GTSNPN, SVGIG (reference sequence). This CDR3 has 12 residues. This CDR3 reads CAWGQGADTQYF. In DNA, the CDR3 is TGTGCCTGGGGACAGGGGGCAGATACGCAGTATTTT.

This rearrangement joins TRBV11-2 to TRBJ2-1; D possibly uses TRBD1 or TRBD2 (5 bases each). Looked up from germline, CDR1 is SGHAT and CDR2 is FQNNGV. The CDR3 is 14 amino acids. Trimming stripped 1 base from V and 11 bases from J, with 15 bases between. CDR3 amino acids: CASSLGSGLGQQFF. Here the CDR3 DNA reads TGTGCCAGCAGCTTAGGGTCGGGGCTCGGGCAGCAGTTCTTC.

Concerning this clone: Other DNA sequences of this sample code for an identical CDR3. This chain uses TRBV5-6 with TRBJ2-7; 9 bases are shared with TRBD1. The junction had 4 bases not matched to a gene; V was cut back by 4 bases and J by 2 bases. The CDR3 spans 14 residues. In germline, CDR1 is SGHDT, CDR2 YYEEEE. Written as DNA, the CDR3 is TGTGCCAGCAGCCTCGGGACAGGGCCCTACGAGCAGTACTTC. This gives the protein CASSLGTGPYEQYF.

Here the CDR3 reads CASSISSVNTEAFF. In nucleotides, the CDR3 is TGTGCCAGCAGCATCAGTTCGGTGAACACTGAAGCTTTCTTT. The J gene is TRBJ1-1, the V gene TRBV5-6; D ambiguous. V lost 4 bases to trimming and J lost 0 bases, with 10 bases between them. The CDR3 consists of 14 residues. The V gene's germline CDR1 is SGHDT and CDR2 YYEEEE.

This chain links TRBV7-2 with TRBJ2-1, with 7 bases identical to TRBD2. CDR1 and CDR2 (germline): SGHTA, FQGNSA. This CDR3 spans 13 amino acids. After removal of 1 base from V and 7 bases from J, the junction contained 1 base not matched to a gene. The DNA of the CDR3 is TGTGCCAGCAGCTTAGGGGGAGGGAATGAGCAGTTCTTC. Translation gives CASSLGGGNEQFF. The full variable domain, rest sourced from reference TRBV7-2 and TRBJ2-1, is GAGVSQSPSNKVTEKGKDVELRCDPISGHTALYWYRQSLGQGLEFLIYFQGNSAPDKSGLPSDRFSAERTGGSVSTLTIQRTQQEDSAVYLCASSLGGGNEQFFGPGTRLTVL.